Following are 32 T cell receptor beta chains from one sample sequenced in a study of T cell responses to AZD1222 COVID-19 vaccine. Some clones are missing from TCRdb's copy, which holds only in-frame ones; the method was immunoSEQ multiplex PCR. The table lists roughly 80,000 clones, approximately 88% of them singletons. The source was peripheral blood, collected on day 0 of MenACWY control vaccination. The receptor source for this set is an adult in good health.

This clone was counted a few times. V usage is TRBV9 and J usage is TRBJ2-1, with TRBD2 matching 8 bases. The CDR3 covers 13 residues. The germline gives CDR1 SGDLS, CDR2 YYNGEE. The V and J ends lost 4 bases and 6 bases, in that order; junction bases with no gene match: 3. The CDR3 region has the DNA TGTGCCAGCAGCCCCGGGGGGGGCAATGAGCAGTTCTTC. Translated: CASSPGGGNEQFF. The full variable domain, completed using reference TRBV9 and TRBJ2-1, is DSGVTQTPKHLITATGQRVTLRCSPRSGDLSVYWYQQSLDQGLQFLIQYYNGEERAKGNILERFSAQQFPDLHSELNLSSLELGDSALYFCASSPGGGNEQFFGPGTRLTVL.

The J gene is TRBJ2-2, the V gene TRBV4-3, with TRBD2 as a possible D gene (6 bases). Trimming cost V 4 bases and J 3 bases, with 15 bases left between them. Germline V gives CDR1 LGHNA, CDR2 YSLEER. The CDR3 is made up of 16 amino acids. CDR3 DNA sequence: TGCGCCAGCAGCCCGCTAATAGCGGTTTACACCGGGGAGCTGTTTTTT. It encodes CASSPLIAVYTGELFF.

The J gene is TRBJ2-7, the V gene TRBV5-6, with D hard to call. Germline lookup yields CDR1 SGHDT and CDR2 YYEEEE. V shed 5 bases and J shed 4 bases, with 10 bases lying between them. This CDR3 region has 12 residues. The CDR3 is CASRGAEYEQYF. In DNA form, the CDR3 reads TGTGCCAGCAGGGGCGCCGAATACGAGCAGTACTTC.

The CDR3 sequence is CASSLASGSYIPYEQYF. The CDR3 coding sequence is TGTGCCAGCAGCTTAGCTAGCGGGAGTTATATTCCCTACGAGCAGTACTTC. This chain connects TRBV7-2 to TRBJ2-7, with 9 bases aligning to TRBD2. J lost 2 bases, V lost 0 bases, and 8 bases had no gene match. Germline values: CDR1 SGHTA, CDR2 FQGNSA. This CDR3 has 17 amino acids.

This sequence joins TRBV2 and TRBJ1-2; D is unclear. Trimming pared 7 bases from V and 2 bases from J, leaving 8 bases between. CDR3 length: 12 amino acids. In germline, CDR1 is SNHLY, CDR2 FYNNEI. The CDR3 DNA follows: TGTGCCAGCAACGGGGAGAACTATGGCTACACCTTC. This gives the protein CASNGENYGYTF. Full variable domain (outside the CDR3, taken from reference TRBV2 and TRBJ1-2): EPEVTQTPSHQVTQMGQEVILRCVPISNHLYFYWYRQILGQKVEFLVSFYNNEISEKSEIFDDQFSVERPDGSNFTLKIRSTKLEDSAMYFCASNGENYGYTFGSGTRLTVV.

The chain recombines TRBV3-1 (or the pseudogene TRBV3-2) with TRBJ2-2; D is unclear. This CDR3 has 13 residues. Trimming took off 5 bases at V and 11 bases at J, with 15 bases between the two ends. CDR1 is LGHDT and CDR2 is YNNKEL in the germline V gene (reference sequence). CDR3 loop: CASSVFGNGELFF. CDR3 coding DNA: TGTGCCAGCAGCGTTTTTGGGAACGGAGAGCTGTTTTTT.

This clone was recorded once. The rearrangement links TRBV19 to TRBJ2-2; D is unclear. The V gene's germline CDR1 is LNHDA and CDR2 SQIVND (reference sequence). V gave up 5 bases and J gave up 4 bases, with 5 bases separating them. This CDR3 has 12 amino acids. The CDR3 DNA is TGTGCCAGTAGTTTTCCCACCGGGGAGCTGTTTTTT. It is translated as CASSFPTGELFF.

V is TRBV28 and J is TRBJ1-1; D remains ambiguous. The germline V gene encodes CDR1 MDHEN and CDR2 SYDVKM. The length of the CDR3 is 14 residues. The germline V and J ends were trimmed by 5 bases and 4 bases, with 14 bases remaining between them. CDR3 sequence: CASSRPPVGTEAFF. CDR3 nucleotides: TGTGCCAGCAGTCGTCCGCCGGTGGGCACTGAAGCTTTCTTT.

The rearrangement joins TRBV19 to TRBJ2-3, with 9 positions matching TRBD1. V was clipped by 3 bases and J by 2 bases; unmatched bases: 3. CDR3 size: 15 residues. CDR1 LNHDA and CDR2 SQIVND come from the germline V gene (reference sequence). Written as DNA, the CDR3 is TGTGCCAGTAGTATCAGGACAGGGGCCACAGATACGCAGTATTTT. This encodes CASSIRTGATDTQYF.

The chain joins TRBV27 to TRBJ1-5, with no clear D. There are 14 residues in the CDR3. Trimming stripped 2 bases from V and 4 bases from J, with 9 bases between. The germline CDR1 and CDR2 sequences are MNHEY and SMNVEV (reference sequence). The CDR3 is CASSLVGLNQPQHF. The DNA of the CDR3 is TGTGCCAGCAGTTTAGTGGGGTTAAATCAGCCCCAGCATTTT.

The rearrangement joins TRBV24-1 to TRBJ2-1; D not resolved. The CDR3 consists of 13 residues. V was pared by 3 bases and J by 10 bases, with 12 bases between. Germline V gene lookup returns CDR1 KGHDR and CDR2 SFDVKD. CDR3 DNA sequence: TGTGCCACCAGTGATCCCACGAGACGCGAGCAGTTCTTC. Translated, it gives CATSDPTRREQFF.

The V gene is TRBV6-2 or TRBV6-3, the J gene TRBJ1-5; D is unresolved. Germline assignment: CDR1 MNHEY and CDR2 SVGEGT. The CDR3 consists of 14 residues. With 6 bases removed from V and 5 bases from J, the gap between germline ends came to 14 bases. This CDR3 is CASSPPRADQPQHF. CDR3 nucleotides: TGTGCCAGCAGCCCCCCACGAGCTGATCAGCCCCAGCATTTT.

The CDR3 coding sequence is TGCGCCAGCAGCTTGGCGTTTGATGGTTTGAGTCAGACTGAAGCTTTCTTT. Translation gives CASSLAFDGLSQTEAFF. The J gene is TRBJ1-1, the V gene TRBV5-1; D is uncertain. V was clipped by 0 bases and J by 5 bases, with 20 bases between them. The CDR3 is made up of 17 amino acids. The germline V gene encodes CDR1 SGHRS and CDR2 YFSETQ.

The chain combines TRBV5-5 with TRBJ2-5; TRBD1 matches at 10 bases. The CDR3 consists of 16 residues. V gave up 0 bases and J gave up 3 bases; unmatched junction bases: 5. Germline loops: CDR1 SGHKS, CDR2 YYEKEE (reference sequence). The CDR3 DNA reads TGTGCCAGCAGCTTGGTATTGGGACAGGGGAAAGAGACCCAGTACTTC. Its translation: CASSLVLGQGKETQYF.

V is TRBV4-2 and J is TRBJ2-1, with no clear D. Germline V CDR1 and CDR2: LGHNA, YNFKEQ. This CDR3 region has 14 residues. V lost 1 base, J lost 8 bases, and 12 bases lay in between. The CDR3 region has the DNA TGTGCCAGCAGCCAAGTCCGGTCCCGCGATGAGCAGTTCTTC. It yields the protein CASSQVRSRDEQFF.

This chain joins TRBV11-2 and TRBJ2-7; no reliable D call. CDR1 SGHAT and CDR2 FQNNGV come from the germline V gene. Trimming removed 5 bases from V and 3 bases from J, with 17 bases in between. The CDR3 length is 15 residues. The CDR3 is CASSPLLNKGYEQYF. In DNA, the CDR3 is TGTGCCAGCAGCCCCTTACTGAACAAAGGCTACGAGCAGTACTTC. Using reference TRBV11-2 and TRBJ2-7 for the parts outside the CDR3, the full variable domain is EAGVAQSPRYKIIEKRQSVAFWCNPISGHATLYWYQQILGQGPKLLIQFQNNGVVDDSQLPKDRFSAERLKGVDSTLKIQPAKLEDSAVYLCASSPLLNKGYEQYFGPGTRLTVT.

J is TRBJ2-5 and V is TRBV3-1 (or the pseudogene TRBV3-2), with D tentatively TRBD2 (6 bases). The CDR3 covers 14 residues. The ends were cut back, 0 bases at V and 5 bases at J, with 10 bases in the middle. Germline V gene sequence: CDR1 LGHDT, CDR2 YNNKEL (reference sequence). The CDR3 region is CASSQEGGSETQYF. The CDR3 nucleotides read TGTGCCAGCAGCCAAGAGGGAGGTAGTGAGACCCAGTACTTC.

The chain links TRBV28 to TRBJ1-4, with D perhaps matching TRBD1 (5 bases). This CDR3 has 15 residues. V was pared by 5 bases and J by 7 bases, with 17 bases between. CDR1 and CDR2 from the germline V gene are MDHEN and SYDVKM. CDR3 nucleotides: TGTGCCAGCAGTCGATGGGGGGGAACGGGTGAAAAACTGTTTTTT. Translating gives CASSRWGGTGEKLFF. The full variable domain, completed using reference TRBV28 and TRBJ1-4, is DVKVTQSSRYLVKRTGEKVFLECVQDMDHENMFWYRQDPGLGLRLIYFSYDVKMKEKGDIPEGYSVSREKKERFSLILESASTNQTSMYLCASSRWGGTGEKLFFGSGTQLSVL.

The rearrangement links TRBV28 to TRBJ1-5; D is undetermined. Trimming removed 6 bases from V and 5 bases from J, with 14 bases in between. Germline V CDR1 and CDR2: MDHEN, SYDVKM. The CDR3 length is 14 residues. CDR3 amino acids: CASSTPGVYQPQHF. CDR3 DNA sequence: TGTGCCAGCAGCACCCCGGGAGTCTATCAGCCCCAGCATTTT.

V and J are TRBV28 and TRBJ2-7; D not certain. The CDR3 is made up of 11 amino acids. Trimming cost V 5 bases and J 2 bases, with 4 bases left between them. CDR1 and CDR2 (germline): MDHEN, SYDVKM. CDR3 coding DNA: TGTGCCAGCAGTAGACCCTACGAGCAGTACTTC. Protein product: CASSRPYEQYF.

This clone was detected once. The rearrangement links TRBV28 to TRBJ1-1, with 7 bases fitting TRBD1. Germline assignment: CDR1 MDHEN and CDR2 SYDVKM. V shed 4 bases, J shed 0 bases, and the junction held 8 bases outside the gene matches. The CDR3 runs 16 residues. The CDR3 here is CASSSTRQGVNTEAFF. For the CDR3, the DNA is TGTGCCAGCAGTTCAACCCGACAGGGCGTGAACACTGAAGCTTTCTTT.

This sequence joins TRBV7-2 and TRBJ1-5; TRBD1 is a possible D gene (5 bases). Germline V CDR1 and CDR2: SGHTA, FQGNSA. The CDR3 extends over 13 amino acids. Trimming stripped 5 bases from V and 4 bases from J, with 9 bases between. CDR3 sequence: CASSGGINQPQHF. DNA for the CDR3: TGTGCCAGCAGCGGGGGGATTAATCAGCCCCAGCATTTT.

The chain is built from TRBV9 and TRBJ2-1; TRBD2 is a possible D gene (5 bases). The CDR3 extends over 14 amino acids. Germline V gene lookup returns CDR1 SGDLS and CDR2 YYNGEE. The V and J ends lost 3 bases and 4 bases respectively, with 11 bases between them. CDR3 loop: CASSGAGVYNEQFF. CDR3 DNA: TGTGCCAGCAGCGGTGCGGGCGTATACAATGAGCAGTTCTTC.

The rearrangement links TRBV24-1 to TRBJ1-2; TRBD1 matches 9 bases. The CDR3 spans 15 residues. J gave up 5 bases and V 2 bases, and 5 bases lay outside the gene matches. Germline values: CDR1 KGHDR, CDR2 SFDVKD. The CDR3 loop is CATSDSGTGWYGYTF. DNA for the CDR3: TGTGCCACCAGTGATTCCGGGACAGGGTGGTATGGCTACACCTTC.

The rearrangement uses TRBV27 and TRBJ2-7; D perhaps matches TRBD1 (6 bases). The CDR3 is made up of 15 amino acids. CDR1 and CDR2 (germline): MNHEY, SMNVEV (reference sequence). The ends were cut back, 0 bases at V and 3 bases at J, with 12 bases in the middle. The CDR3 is CASSLSMGASYEQYF. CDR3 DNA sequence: TGTGCCAGCAGTTTATCGATGGGGGCTAGCTACGAGCAGTACTTC.

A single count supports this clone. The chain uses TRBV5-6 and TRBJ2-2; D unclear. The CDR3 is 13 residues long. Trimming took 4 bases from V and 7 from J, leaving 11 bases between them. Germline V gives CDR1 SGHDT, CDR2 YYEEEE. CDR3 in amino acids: CASSPELGGELFF. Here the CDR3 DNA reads TGTGCCAGCAGCCCAGAGTTGGGCGGGGAGCTGTTTTTT. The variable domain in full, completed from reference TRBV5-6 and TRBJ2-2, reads DAGVTQSPTHLIKTRGQQVTLRCSPKSGHDTVSWYQQALGQGPQFIFQYYEEEERQRGNFPDRFSGHQFPNYSSELNVNALLLGDSALYLCASSPELGGELFFGEGSRLTVL.

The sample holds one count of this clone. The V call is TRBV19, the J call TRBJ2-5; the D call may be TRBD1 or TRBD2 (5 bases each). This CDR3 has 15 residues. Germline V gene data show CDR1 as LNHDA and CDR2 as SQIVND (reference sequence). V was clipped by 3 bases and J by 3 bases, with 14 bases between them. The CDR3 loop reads CASSIQRGPKETQYF. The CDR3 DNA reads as TGTGCCAGTAGTATCCAGAGGGGCCCAAAAGAGACCCAGTACTTC.

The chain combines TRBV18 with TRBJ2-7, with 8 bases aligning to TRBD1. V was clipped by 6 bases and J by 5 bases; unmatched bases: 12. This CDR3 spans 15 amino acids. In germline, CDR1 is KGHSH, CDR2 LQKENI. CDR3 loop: CASSSAGQGANEQYF. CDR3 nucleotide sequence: TGTGCCAGCTCCTCAGCCGGCCAGGGGGCCAACGAGCAGTACTTC.

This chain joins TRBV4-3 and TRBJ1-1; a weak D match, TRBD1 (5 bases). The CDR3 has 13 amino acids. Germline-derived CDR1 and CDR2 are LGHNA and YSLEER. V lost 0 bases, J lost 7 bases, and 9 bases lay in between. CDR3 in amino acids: CASSQDRGFEAFF. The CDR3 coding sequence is TGCGCCAGCAGCCAAGATCGGGGGTTTGAAGCTTTCTTT.

DNA of the CDR3: TGTGCCAGCACCCGGGGTGGAGGGGGTATGGGCAATCAGCCCCAGCATTTT. Amino acids: CASTRGGGGMGNQPQHF. V and J are TRBV19 and TRBJ1-5; D is possibly TRBD1 (6 bases). Germline CDR1 LNHDA, CDR2 SQIVND (reference sequence). The CDR3 runs to 17 residues. The V gene lost 9 bases and the J gene lost 2 bases, with 23 bases spanning the gap.

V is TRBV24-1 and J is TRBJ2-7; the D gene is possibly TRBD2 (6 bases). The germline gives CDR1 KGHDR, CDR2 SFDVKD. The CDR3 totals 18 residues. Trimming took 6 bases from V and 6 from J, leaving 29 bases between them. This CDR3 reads CATSLLRVPNGQEGEQYF. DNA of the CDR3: TGTGCCACCAGTCTTCTAAGGGTTCCAAACGGGCAGGAGGGCGAGCAGTACTTC.

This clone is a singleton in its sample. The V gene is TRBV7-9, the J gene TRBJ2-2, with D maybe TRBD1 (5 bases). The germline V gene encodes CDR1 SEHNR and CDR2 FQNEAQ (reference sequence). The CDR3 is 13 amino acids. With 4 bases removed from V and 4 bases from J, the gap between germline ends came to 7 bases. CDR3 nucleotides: TGTGCCAGCAGCTCACAGGTCACCGGGGAGCTGTTTTTT. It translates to CASSSQVTGELFF.